A single sample gave rise to the 29 T cell receptor beta chains below, sequenced in a study of T-cell reconstitution after alpha-beta-depleted transplantation in children. Unique molecular identifiers were built into the TCRbeta library. TCRdb reprocessed the PCR reads with MiXCR, giving one entry per CDR3 protein. The table lists approximately 350,000 distinct CDR3 sequences, roughly 15% of them singletons. Sequencing was performed on PBMCs, taken from the stem cell graft. Receptor source: a human donor who donated a stem cell graft to a child with Fanconi anemia.

V usage is TRBV10-3 and J usage is TRBJ2-3; TRBD2 agrees at 12 bases. The CDR3 runs to 14 residues. Germline-derived CDR1 and CDR2 are ENHRY and SYGVKD. The ends lost 6 bases at V and 4 bases at J; junction bases unmatched: 2. CDR3 amino acids: CAIRTSGGSDTQYF. The CDR3 DNA reads TGTGCCATCAGGACTAGCGGGGGATCAGATACGCAGTATTTT.

This clonotype was seen a handful of times. CDR3 protein: CASTVPGLATSNEQFF. As DNA, the CDR3 is TGTGCCAGCACGGTTCCGGGACTGGCGACCAGCAATGAGCAGTTCTTC. The V call is TRBV28, the J call TRBJ2-1, with D perhaps matching TRBD2 (6 bases). Trimming pared 7 bases from V and 6 bases from J, leaving 22 bases between. In germline, CDR1 is MDHEN, CDR2 SYDVKM. This CDR3 contains 16 residues.

This clonotype was recorded many times. The chain is built from TRBV11-2 and TRBJ2-2; possible D gene TRBD1, 5 bases. V was trimmed by 1 base and J by 7 bases, leaving 7 bases between them. The CDR3 totals 13 residues. Germline V gene lookup returns CDR1 SGHAT and CDR2 FQNNGV. CDR3 sequence: CASSLVGVGELFF. The CDR3 DNA sequence: TGTGCCAGCAGCTTAGTAGGGGTCGGGGAGCTGTTTTTT.

This rearrangement joins TRBV5-1 to TRBJ1-2; D gene ambiguous. Germline V CDR1 and CDR2: SGHRS, YFSETQ. The CDR3 length is 13 residues. V shed 4 bases and J shed 6 bases, with 13 bases lying between them. The CDR3 coding sequence is TGCGCCAGCAGCCTGGACGGCTTAGATGGCTACACCTTC. The encoded protein is CASSLDGLDGYTF.

J is TRBJ1-1 and V is TRBV9; a possible D gene is TRBD1 (6 bases). The V and J ends lost 4 bases and 1 base respectively, with 11 bases between them. Germline CDR1 SGDLS, CDR2 YYNGEE. This CDR3 has 14 amino acids. In DNA form, the CDR3 reads TGTGCCAGCAGCCCGACACAGGGGAACACTGAAGCTTTCTTT. This sequence encodes CASSPTQGNTEAFF.

This clonotype was seen a few times. The chain links TRBV5-4 to TRBJ2-2, with no clear D. In germline, CDR1 is SGHNT, CDR2 YYREEE (reference sequence). The CDR3 has 14 amino acids. Trimming left V 0 bases short and J 6 bases short, with 9 bases between. The CDR3, as DNA: TGTGCCAGCAGCTTGGGCGTCAGCGCCGGGGAGCTGTTTTTT. This encodes CASSLGVSAGELFF.

This clonotype has at least ten counts. The chain combines TRBV2 with TRBJ1-2; D is unclear. The CDR3 runs to 12 residues. V lost 8 bases, J lost 4 bases, and 11 bases lay in between. From germline, CDR1 is SNHLY and CDR2 FYNNEI. The CDR3, as DNA: TGTGCCAGCGACCCGGACGGCTATGGCTACACCTTC. Translation: CASDPDGYGYTF.

The CDR3 coding sequence is TGTGCCAGCAGCGGTTCCGAGGGGCGCATATCGAATTCACCCCTCCACTTT. Its translation is CASSGSEGRISNSPLHF. This chain connects TRBV6-1 to TRBJ1-6, with TRBD1 as a possible D gene (5 bases). CDR1 is MNHNS, CDR2 SASEGT, per germline. The CDR3 is 17 residues long. With 6 bases removed from V and 7 bases from J, the gap between germline ends came to 22 bases.

This clonotype has a handful of counts. The chain joins TRBV6-1 to TRBJ2-1; tentatively, D is TRBD2 (6 bases). CDR1 MNHNS and CDR2 SASEGT come from the germline V gene. The CDR3 is 11 amino acids. Trimming cost V 4 bases and J 14 bases, with 12 bases left between them. The CDR3 sequence: CASSGDGEEFF. CDR3 nucleotide sequence: TGTGCCAGCAGTGGGGACGGGGAGGAGTTCTTC.

The chain's CDR3 is CASSWGQGIEAFF. The CDR3 coding sequence is TGCGCCAGCAGCTGGGGACAGGGGATTGAAGCTTTCTTT. The chain recombines TRBV5-1 with TRBJ1-1, with 10 bases that match TRBD1. The germline V gene has CDR1 SGHRS and CDR2 YFSETQ. The CDR3 length is 13 residues. Germline trimming cut 3 bases from V and 7 bases from J; bases unmatched to any gene: 3.

This clonotype was observed a few times. The V gene is TRBV11-3, the J gene TRBJ2-1; no firm D call. Trimming shortened V by 1 base and J by 6 bases, and 10 bases separated the two germline ends. This CDR3 is built from 14 residues. Germline V gene data show CDR1 as SGHNT and CDR2 as YENEEA. The CDR3 protein is CASSLALGSNEQFF. Written as DNA, the CDR3 is TGTGCCAGCAGCTTAGCCCTGGGTAGCAATGAGCAGTTCTTC.

The chain joins TRBV11-2 to TRBJ2-3; either TRBD1 or TRBD2 may fit D (7 bases each). V was cut by 0 bases and J by 2 bases, with 15 bases left in between. The CDR3 consists of 17 residues. Germline V gene lookup returns CDR1 SGHAT and CDR2 FQNNGV. CDR3 sequence (DNA): TGTGCCAGCAGCTTAGAGGGGGGGGACAGTTACACAGATACGCAGTATTTT. Encoded protein: CASSLEGGDSYTDTQYF.

V usage is TRBV4-3 and J usage is TRBJ2-3; D is undetermined. V lost 1 base, J lost 4 bases, and 9 bases lay in between. CDR1 and CDR2 from the germline V gene are LGHNA and YSLEER. The CDR3 contains 14 residues. The CDR3 protein is CASSQGGGADTQYF. In DNA form, the CDR3 reads TGCGCCAGCAGCCAAGGGGGTGGGGCAGATACGCAGTATTTT.

This chain uses TRBV29-1 with TRBJ1-2; D might be TRBD1 (6 bases). CDR3 length equals 12 residues. Germline-derived CDR1 and CDR2 are SQVTM and ANQGSEA. Trimming took off 5 bases at V and 6 bases at J, with 13 bases between the two ends. DNA of the CDR3: TGCAGCGTTACGGACAGATCAGATGGCTACACCTTC. It is translated as CSVTDRSDGYTF.

This clonotype was seen only a few times. The J gene is TRBJ2-1, the V gene TRBV4-1; 7 bases are shared with TRBD2. Trimming took 4 bases from V and 0 from J; bases not matched to a gene: 9. The CDR3 totals 17 residues. In germline, CDR1 is MGHRA, CDR2 YSYEKL. The CDR3: CASSPMGGSSSYNEQFF. CDR3 bases: TGCGCCAGCAGCCCCATGGGGGGGTCAAGCTCCTACAATGAGCAGTTCTTC.

This clonotype came up a few times. This chain joins TRBV28 and TRBJ2-7; D gene uncertain. Trimming removed 6 bases from V and 1 base from J, with 4 bases in between. Germline V gene data show CDR1 as MDHEN and CDR2 as SYDVKM. This CDR3 has 11 amino acids. The CDR3 DNA sequence: TGTGCCAGCAGGTCGTCCTACGAGCAGTACGTC. This gives the protein CASRSSYEQYV.

The rearrangement uses TRBV4-2 and TRBJ1-3, with D unclear. The CDR3 contains 16 residues. Trimming shortened V by 1 base and J by 1 base, and 11 bases separated the two germline ends. Germline values: CDR1 LGHNA, CDR2 YNFKEQ. Here the CDR3 reads CASSQVQLGSGNTIYF. As DNA, the CDR3 is TGTGCCAGCAGCCAAGTTCAGCTCGGGTCTGGAAACACCATATATTTT.

The rearrangement uses TRBV5-5 and TRBJ2-5, with a tentative D call TRBD1 (6 bases). Germline CDR1 SGHKS, CDR2 YYEKEE (reference sequence). V dropped 4 bases and J dropped 5 bases, with 15 bases sitting between them. The CDR3 length is 14 residues. The CDR3 sequence is CASSRYRVGETQYF. CDR3 in DNA: TGTGCCAGCAGCCGTTACAGGGTCGGGGAGACCCAGTACTTC. The full variable domain, completed using reference TRBV5-5 and TRBJ2-5, is DAGVTQSPTHLIKTRGQQVTLRCSPISGHKSVSWYQQVLGQGPQFIFQYYEKEERGRGNFPDRFSARQFPNYSSELNVNALLLGDSALYLCASSRYRVGETQYFGPGTRLLVL.

This clonotype has a handful of counts. The V gene is TRBV20-1, the J gene TRBJ2-1; 10 bases are shared with TRBD2. After removal of 2 bases from V and 8 bases from J, the junction contained 9 bases not matched to a gene. Per the germline V gene, CDR1 is DFQATT and CDR2 is SNEGSKA (reference sequence). This CDR3 region has 15 residues. CDR3 region: CSARPFSGGADEQFF. DNA for the CDR3: TGCAGTGCTAGACCCTTCAGCGGGGGGGCTGATGAGCAGTTCTTC.

This clonotype was observed many times. The V gene is TRBV4-3, the J gene TRBJ2-1; TRBD2 is a possible D gene (6 bases). This CDR3 comprises 15 residues. The germline CDR1 and CDR2 sequences are LGHNA and YSLEER. Trimming stripped 3 bases from V and 0 bases from J, with 9 bases between. Here the CDR3 DNA reads TGCGCCAGCAGCCAGCGGAGGGGCTCCTACAATGAGCAGTTCTTC. It is translated as CASSQRRGSYNEQFF.

The chain couples TRBV2 to TRBJ1-6; 10 bases align to TRBD1. CDR3 size: 16 residues. J was trimmed by 10 bases and V by 5 bases; bases with no gene match: 11. Germline CDR1 reads SNHLY; CDR2 reads FYNNEI. CDR3 sequence reads: CASSRQGARRGSPLHF. CDR3 nucleotides: TGTGCCAGCAGTCGACAGGGGGCCCGGCGGGGATCACCCCTCCACTTT.

This clonotype was detected many times. The V and J genes are TRBV12-3 or TRBV12-4 and TRBJ1-1, with a possible D match to TRBD1 (5 bases). This CDR3 region has 15 residues. V lost 4 bases to trimming and J lost 0 bases, with 12 bases between them. Here the CDR3 reads CASSSYRNMNTEAFF. In nucleotides, the CDR3 is TGTGCCAGCAGTTCCTACAGGAACATGAACACTGAAGCTTTCTTT.

This clonotype was picked up many times. J is TRBJ2-7 and V is TRBV29-1; 9 bases match TRBD1. This CDR3 comprises 15 residues. Germline trimming cut 4 bases from V and 0 bases from J; bases unmatched to any gene: 7. CDR1 SQVTM and CDR2 ANQGSEA come from the germline V gene. In DNA, the CDR3 is TGCAGCGTTGTCCCGGGACAGGGCAGCTCCTACGAGCAGTACTTC. It translates to CSVVPGQGSSYEQYF.

A few counts support this clonotype. The CDR3 reads CASRPNRGSGYGYTF. The CDR3 region has the DNA TGTGCCAGCAGGCCTAACAGGGGAAGTGGCTATGGCTACACCTTC. V is TRBV4-2 and J is TRBJ1-2; 7 nucleotides match TRBD1. Looked up from germline, CDR1 is LGHNA and CDR2 is YNFKEQ. V was clipped by 6 bases and J by 4 bases; unmatched bases: 11. The CDR3 runs 15 residues.

This clonotype was observed many times. The rearrangement links TRBV29-1 to TRBJ1-1, with 8 bases matching TRBD1. Germline loops: CDR1 SQVTM, CDR2 ANQGSEA. This CDR3 spans 14 amino acids. The V and J ends lost 4 bases and 4 bases, in that order; junction bases with no gene match: 8. The CDR3 DNA follows: TGCAGCGTTGGACAGGGGCCCCTGGGCACTGAAGCTTTCTTT. Residues: CSVGQGPLGTEAFF.

V usage is TRBV2 and J usage is TRBJ2-1, with D possibly matching TRBD2 (6 bases). This CDR3 is 16 amino acids long. Germline assignment: CDR1 SNHLY and CDR2 FYNNEI. Trimming stripped 7 bases from V and 0 bases from J, with 16 bases between. The CDR3 loop is CASTGVGGSSYNEQFF. CDR3 coding DNA: TGTGCCAGCACCGGTGTGGGGGGAAGCTCCTACAATGAGCAGTTCTTC. The full variable domain, its missing parts supplied by reference TRBV2 and TRBJ2-1, is EPEVTQTPSHQVTQMGQEVILRCVPISNHLYFYWYRQILGQKVEFLVSFYNNEISEKSEIFDDQFSVERPDGSNFTLKIRSTKLEDSAMYFCASTGVGGSSYNEQFFGPGTRLTVL.

This chain links TRBV6-1 with TRBJ1-5, with D possibly TRBD1 on 6 matching bases. From germline, CDR1 is MNHNS and CDR2 SASEGT. The germline V and J ends were trimmed by 1 base and 11 bases, with 15 bases remaining between them. The length of the CDR3 is 14 residues. CDR3 region: CASSEGAGDFAQHF. CDR3 nucleotide sequence: TGTGCCAGCAGTGAAGGGGCAGGGGATTTTGCCCAGCATTTT.

This chain connects TRBV5-2 to TRBJ1-6; TRBD1 was called by the table and not checked on the DNA. TRBV5-2 is a pseudogene locus. The CDR3 loop spans 20 amino acids. The CDR3: CASNLAPGRWNSSYNSPLHF. The CDR3 DNA reads TGTGCCAGCAACCTTGCGCCGGGACGATGGAATAGCTCCTATAATTCACCCCTCCACTTT.

This chain connects TRBV3-1 to TRBJ2-5, with 10 bases aligning to TRBD2. Trimming cost V 1 base and J 5 bases; bases outside gene matches: 13. Germline V gene lookup returns CDR1 LGHDT and CDR2 YNNKEL (reference sequence). The CDR3 has 18 amino acids. Here the CDR3 DNA reads TGTGCCAGCAGCCAAGTAAGGGAAAGCGGGGGGGCTGAGGAGACCCAGTACTTC. Its translation is CASSQVRESGGAEETQYF.